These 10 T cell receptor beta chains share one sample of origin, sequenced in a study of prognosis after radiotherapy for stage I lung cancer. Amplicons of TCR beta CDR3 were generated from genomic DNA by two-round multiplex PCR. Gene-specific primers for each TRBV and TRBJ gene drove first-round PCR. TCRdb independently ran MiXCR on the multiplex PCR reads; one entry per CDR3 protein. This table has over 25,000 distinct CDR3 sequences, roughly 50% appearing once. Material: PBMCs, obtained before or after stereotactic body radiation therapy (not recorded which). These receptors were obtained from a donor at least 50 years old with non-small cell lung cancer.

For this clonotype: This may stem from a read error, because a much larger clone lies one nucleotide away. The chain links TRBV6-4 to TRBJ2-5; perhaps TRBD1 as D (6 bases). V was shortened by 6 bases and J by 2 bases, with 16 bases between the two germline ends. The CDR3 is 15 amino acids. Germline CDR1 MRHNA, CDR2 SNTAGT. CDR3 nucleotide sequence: TGTGCCAGCAGGACTATCTGTCAGGGGCAAGAGACCCAGTACTTC. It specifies CASRTICQGQETQYF.

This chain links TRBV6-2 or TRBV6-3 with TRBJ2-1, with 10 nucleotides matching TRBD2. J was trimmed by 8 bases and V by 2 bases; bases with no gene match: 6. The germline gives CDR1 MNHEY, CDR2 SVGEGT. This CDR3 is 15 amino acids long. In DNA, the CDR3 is TGTGCCAGCAGTTACGGAGCGGGAGGGCCAGATGAGCAGTTCTTC. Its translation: CASSYGAGGPDEQFF.

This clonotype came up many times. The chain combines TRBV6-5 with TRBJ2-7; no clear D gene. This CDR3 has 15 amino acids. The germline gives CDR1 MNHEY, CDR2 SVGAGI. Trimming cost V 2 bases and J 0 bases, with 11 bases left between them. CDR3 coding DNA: TGTGCCAGCAGTTACCGCCGAATAGACTCCTACGAGCAGTACTTC. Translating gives CASSYRRIDSYEQYF.

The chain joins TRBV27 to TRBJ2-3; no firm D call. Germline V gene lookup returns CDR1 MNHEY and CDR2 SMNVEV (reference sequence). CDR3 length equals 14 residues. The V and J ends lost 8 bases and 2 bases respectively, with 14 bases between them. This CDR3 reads CASSGPSDTDTQYF. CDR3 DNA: TGTGCCAGCTCGGGCCCGTCGGACACAGATACGCAGTATTTT.

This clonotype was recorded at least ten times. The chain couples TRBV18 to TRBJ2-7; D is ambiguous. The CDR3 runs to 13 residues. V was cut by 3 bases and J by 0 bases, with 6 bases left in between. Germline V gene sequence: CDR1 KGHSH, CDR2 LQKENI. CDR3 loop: CASSPQTSYEQYF. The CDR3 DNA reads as TGTGCCAGCTCACCCCAGACCTCCTACGAGCAGTACTTC.

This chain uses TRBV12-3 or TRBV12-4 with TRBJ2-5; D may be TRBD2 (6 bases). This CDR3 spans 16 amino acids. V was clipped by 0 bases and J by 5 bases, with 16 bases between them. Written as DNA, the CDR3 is TGTGCCAGCAGTTTAGCGGGAAGGACTGCGGGGGAGACCCAGTACTTC. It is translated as CASSLAGRTAGETQYF.

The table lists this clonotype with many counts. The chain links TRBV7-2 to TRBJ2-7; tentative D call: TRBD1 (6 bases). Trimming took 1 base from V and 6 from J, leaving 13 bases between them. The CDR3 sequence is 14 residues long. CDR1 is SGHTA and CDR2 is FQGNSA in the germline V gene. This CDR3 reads CASSLGRTGIEQYF. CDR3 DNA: TGTGCCAGCAGCTTAGGGAGAACAGGGATCGAGCAGTACTTC.

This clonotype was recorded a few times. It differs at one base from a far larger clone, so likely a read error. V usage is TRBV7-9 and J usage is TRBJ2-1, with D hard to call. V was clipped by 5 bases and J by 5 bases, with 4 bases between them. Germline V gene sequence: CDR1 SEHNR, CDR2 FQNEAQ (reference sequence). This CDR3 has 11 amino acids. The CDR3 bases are TGTGCCAGCAGCCTAAACAATGAGCAGTTCTTC. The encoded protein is CASSLNNEQFF.

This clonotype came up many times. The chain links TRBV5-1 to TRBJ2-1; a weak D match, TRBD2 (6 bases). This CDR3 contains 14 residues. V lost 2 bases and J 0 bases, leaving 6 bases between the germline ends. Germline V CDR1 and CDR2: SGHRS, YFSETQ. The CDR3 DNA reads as TGCGCCAGCAGCTTCGGGAGCTCCTACAATGAGCAGTTCTTC. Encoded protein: CASSFGSSYNEQFF.

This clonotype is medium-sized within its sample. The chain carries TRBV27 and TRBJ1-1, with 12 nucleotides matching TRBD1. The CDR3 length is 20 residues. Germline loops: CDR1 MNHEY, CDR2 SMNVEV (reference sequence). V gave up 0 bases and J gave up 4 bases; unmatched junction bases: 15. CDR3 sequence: CASSLSFLTGTGGGITEAFF. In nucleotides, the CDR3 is TGTGCCAGCAGTTTATCGTTTTTGACCGGGACAGGGGGCGGAATCACTGAAGCTTTCTTT.